The 19 T cell receptor beta chains reported below all come from one sample, sequenced in a study of blood T cells in healthy people across ages. The use of a sample-barcoded 5' primer and a J-beta primer mix characterized a second PCR of 7 to 11 cycles. MiXCR was run by TCRdb on the 5' RACE reads, yielding one entry per CDR3 protein. The table lists about 1.4 million distinct CDR3 sequences, roughly 64% of them singletons. The sample consisted of blood. The receptors originated from a man aged 18 to 29 in good health.

V usage is TRBV20-1 and J usage is TRBJ2-1, with 7 bases aligning to TRBD2. J lost 8 bases, V lost 1 base, and 14 bases had no gene match. This CDR3 comprises 16 residues. Germline CDR1 reads DFQATT; CDR2 reads SNEGSKA (reference sequence). The CDR3 is CSARGGGTNGDDEQFF. The CDR3, as DNA: TGCAGTGCTAGAGGTGGCGGGACTAATGGGGATGATGAGCAGTTCTTC.

This chain connects TRBV14 to TRBJ2-1; tentative D call: TRBD2 (6 bases). V was shortened by 4 bases and J by 5 bases, with 15 bases between the two germline ends. The CDR3 consists of 15 residues. From germline, CDR1 is SGHDN and CDR2 FVKESK. CDR3 protein: CASSRRANLDNEQFF. In DNA, the CDR3 is TGTGCCAGCAGCCGGAGGGCCAACCTCGACAATGAGCAGTTCTTC.

This chain connects TRBV7-2 to TRBJ2-5; 9 bases fit TRBD2. This CDR3 contains 14 residues. V was clipped by 6 bases and J by 2 bases; unmatched bases: 4. CDR1 SGHTA and CDR2 FQGNSA come from the germline V gene. CDR3 coding DNA: TGTGCCAGCAGTCCTAGCGGGACTCAAGAGACCCAGTACTTC. Translated, it gives CASSPSGTQETQYF.

V usage is TRBV21-1 and J usage is TRBJ2-5; the tabulated D call, TRBD2, remains unverified against the DNA. TRBV21-1 is listed as a pseudogene. The length of the CDR3 is 18 residues. CDR3 region: CASSKTSPVQPILVTQYF. DNA for the CDR3: TGTGCCAGCAGCAAAACCTCCCCGGTTCAGCCAATTTTAGTGACCCAGTACTTC.

J is TRBJ1-4 and V is TRBV6-6; D remains unclear. Trimming took 0 bases from V and 8 from J, leaving 4 bases between them. This CDR3 contains 12 residues. Germline V gene data show CDR1 as MNHNY and CDR2 as SVGAGI (reference sequence). The CDR3, as DNA: TGTGCCAGCAGTTACTCGGACGAAAAACTGTTTTTT. Its translation: CASSYSDEKLFF.

The count of this clonotype is one. The V and J genes are TRBV12-5 and TRBJ2-3, with 7 nucleotides matching TRBD1. The CDR3 has 16 residues. V lost 0 bases, J lost 0 bases, and 3 bases stayed unmatched. Germline CDR1 is LGHNT and CDR2 is FRNRAP. CDR3 in amino acids: CASGLVGTASTDTQYF. The CDR3 DNA reads as TGTGCTAGTGGTTTGGTAGGGACAGCTAGCACAGATACGCAGTATTTT.

This sequence joins TRBV9 and TRBJ1-2; possibly TRBD1 for D (6 bases). CDR3 size: 13 residues. The V gene's germline CDR1 is SGDLS and CDR2 YYNGEE. The V and J ends lost 0 bases and 6 bases respectively, with 9 bases between them. The CDR3 DNA reads TGTGCCAGCAGCGTAGGGACAGCAAATGGCTACACCTTC. As protein: CASSVGTANGYTF.

The rearrangement uses TRBV10-1 and TRBJ2-3; TRBD2 matches at 9 bases. Trimming at V came to 10 bases and at J to 2 bases, leaving 7 bases not matched to a gene. The CDR3 is made up of 14 amino acids. The germline CDR1 and CDR2 sequences are WNHNN and SYGVQD (reference sequence). Written as DNA, the CDR3 is TGCGCCAAGAAGCGGGGGGACCTCACAGATACGCAGTATTTT. Translation gives CAKKRGDLTDTQYF.

The V and J genes are TRBV4-1 and TRBJ1-2; TRBD1 agrees at 10 bases. CDR1 is MGHRA, CDR2 YSYEKL, per germline. This CDR3 is built from 15 residues. Losses at the gene ends were 1 base for V and 4 bases for J; bases not matched to a gene: 3. CDR3 nucleotides: TGCGCCAGCAGCCAAGTGACAGGGGGCGGCTATGGCTACACCTTC. Amino acids: CASSQVTGGGYGYTF.

CDR3 sequence reads: CAISELSRNTEAFF. CDR3 nucleotide sequence: TGTGCCATCAGTGAGCTTAGCCGGAACACTGAAGCTTTCTTT. V and J are TRBV10-3 and TRBJ1-1, with unresolved D. The CDR3 runs to 14 residues. V gave up 2 bases and J gave up 1 base, with 8 bases separating them. Germline CDR1 and CDR2: ENHRY and SYGVKD.

The chain is built from TRBV20-1 and TRBJ1-4; D gene ambiguous. Germline-derived CDR1 and CDR2 are DFQATT and SNEGSKA (reference sequence). The CDR3 sequence is 15 residues long. V lost 0 bases to trimming and J lost 4 bases, with 12 bases between them. CDR3 DNA sequence: TGCAGTGCTAGAGATCCCTCGCGTCGTAATGAAAAACTGTTTTTT. Its translation: CSARDPSRRNEKLFF.

The chain uses TRBV7-9 and TRBJ1-6; D is perhaps TRBD1 (6 bases). Germline V gene lookup returns CDR1 SEHNR and CDR2 FQNEAQ (reference sequence). The CDR3 consists of 15 residues. The ends were cut back, 3 bases at V and 7 bases at J, with 13 bases in the middle. The CDR3 reads CASSLRAGANSPLHF. The CDR3 nucleotides are TGTGCCAGCAGCTTGAGGGCAGGGGCGAATTCACCCCTCCACTTT.

This clonotype was observed many times. The chain joins TRBV29-1 to TRBJ1-2; D not resolved. Germline V gives CDR1 SQVTM, CDR2 ANQGSEA. Trimming took 4 bases from V and 2 from J, leaving 5 bases between them. The CDR3 contains 11 residues. The CDR3 coding sequence is TGCAGCGTTGGGGGAAACTATGGCTACACCTTC. It encodes CSVGGNYGYTF.

The V and J genes are TRBV6-1 and TRBJ1-2; 9 bases fit TRBD1. Trimming took 6 bases from V and 4 from J; bases not matched to a gene: 15. The CDR3 loop spans 17 amino acids. Per germline, CDR1 MNHNS and CDR2 SASEGT. The DNA of the CDR3 is TGTGCCAGCAGCCGGGGACAGGGTCAGCTACTCGGCTATGGCTACACCTTC. Translating it yields CASSRGQGQLLGYGYTF.

The J gene is TRBJ2-1, the V gene TRBV6-1; D is possibly TRBD1 (6 bases). The CDR3 is 15 residues long. From germline, CDR1 is MNHNS and CDR2 SASEGT. With 1 base removed from V and 2 bases from J, the gap between germline ends came to 9 bases. The DNA of the CDR3 is TGTGCCAGCAGTGAAGAAGAGGGGGCCTACAATGAGCAGTTCTTC. This translates into CASSEEEGAYNEQFF.

The chain recombines TRBV15 with TRBJ2-4, with 10 positions matching TRBD1. The J call may not be correct, given that the DNA end is closer to TRBJ2-7. The CDR3 length is 15 residues. Germline lookup yields CDR1 LNHNV and CDR2 YYDKDF (reference sequence). This chain's CDR3 is CATSSRDRGEYEQYF. CDR3 nucleotides: TGTGCCACCAGCAGCCGGGACAGGGGCGAGTACGAGCAGTACTTC.

This clonotype was detected only a few times. The chain has TRBV4-1 and TRBJ1-4; D gene unclear. Trimming took 2 bases from V and 0 from J, leaving 10 bases between them. The CDR3 spans 16 residues. The germline V gene encodes CDR1 MGHRA and CDR2 YSYEKL. CDR3 sequence: CASSQILGATNEKLFF. In nucleotides, the CDR3 is TGCGCCAGCAGCCAAATCCTCGGGGCAACTAATGAAAAACTGTTTTTT.

This chain uses TRBV16 with TRBJ2-7; no reliable D call. V was clipped by 0 bases and J by 3 bases, with 15 bases between them. CDR3 length: 16 amino acids. CDR1 is KGHSY, CDR2 FQNENV, per germline. This CDR3 is CASSQSGLGRNYEQYF. The CDR3 bases are TGTGCCAGCAGCCAATCGGGGTTAGGCCGAAACTACGAGCAGTACTTC.

This chain connects TRBV13 to TRBJ2-3, with 12 bases that match TRBD2. CDR1 is PRHDT, CDR2 FYEKMQ, per germline (reference sequence). V shed 6 bases, J shed 5 bases, and the junction held 12 bases outside the gene matches. This CDR3 has 17 amino acids. The CDR3 nucleotides read TGTGCCAGCAGTTCTAAAAGACTAGCGGGGGTTGTAGATACGCAGTATTTT. Translating it yields CASSSKRLAGVVDTQYF.